The 24 T cell receptor beta chains below were found in one sample sequenced in a study of cytomegalovirus exposure and HLA in healthy donors. 13 Jbeta primers and 60 Vbeta primers were used for the PCR. TCRdb's copy holds only in-frame clones and misses some; the assay was immunoSEQ multiplex PCR. The sample holds roughly 120,000 clones, about 8.6% seen once. The sequenced material came from PBMCs. The origin of the receptors is a woman aged 40-49 years in good health and CMV-seropositive.

The rearrangement uses TRBV4-2 and TRBJ1-1; D unresolved. V was trimmed by 0 bases and J by 11 bases, leaving 16 bases between them. The germline CDR1 and CDR2 sequences are LGHNA and YNFKEQ. The length of the CDR3 is 14 residues. The CDR3 nucleotides are TGTGCCAGCAGCCAAGAAATGAGAGGGCCCCGGGCTTTCTTT. Translating it yields CASSQEMRGPRAFF.

This clone appeared a few times. The chain uses TRBV20-1 and TRBJ2-1; D is possibly TRBD2 (6 bases). CDR1 DFQATT and CDR2 SNEGSKA come from the germline V gene (reference sequence). CDR3 length: 11 residues. V was pared by 6 bases and J by 5 bases, with 8 bases between. CDR3 residues: CSATGDNEQFF. In DNA, the CDR3 is TGCAGTGCGACGGGGGACAATGAGCAGTTCTTC.

This chain joins TRBV19 and TRBJ1-4; unclear D gene. V was clipped by 3 bases and J by 2 bases, with 10 bases between them. Germline lookup yields CDR1 LNHDA and CDR2 SQIVND (reference sequence). This CDR3 has 15 amino acids. The CDR3 DNA reads as TGTGCCAGTAGTATCACCCCGGGGACTAATGAAAAACTGTTTTTT. This sequence encodes CASSITPGTNEKLFF.

The V gene is TRBV9, the J gene TRBJ2-5; 10 bases map to TRBD2. From germline, CDR1 is SGDLS and CDR2 YYNGEE. V shed 0 bases and J 5 bases; nucleotides not matched to a gene: 13. The CDR3 consists of 18 residues. The DNA of the CDR3 is TGTGCCAGCAGCGTAGGGGCCAGCGGGGGGGCAGTAGCCGAGACCCAGTACTTC. Its translation: CASSVGASGGAVAETQYF. Based on the CDR3 plus reference TRBV9 and TRBJ2-5, the full variable domain is DSGVTQTPKHLITATGQRVTLRCSPRSGDLSVYWYQQSLDQGLQFLIQYYNGEERAKGNILERFSAQQFPDLHSELNLSSLELGDSALYFCASSVGASGGAVAETQYFGPGTRLLVL.

The rearrangement uses TRBV5-4 and TRBJ2-2; TRBD1 aligns across 11 bases. Trimming at V came to 3 bases and at J to 6 bases, leaving 13 bases not matched to a gene. CDR1 and CDR2 from the germline V gene are SGHNT and YYREEE (reference sequence). The CDR3 is made up of 18 amino acids. Here the CDR3 reads CASSSNRDRGWGPGELFF. CDR3 DNA: TGTGCCAGCAGCTCGAACCGGGACAGGGGGTGGGGGCCCGGGGAGCTGTTTTTT.

The sample holds a few counts of this clone. The rearrangement joins TRBV10-1 to TRBJ2-1, with 9 bases lining up with TRBD1. CDR3 length equals 15 residues. From germline, CDR1 is WNHNN and CDR2 SYGVQD (reference sequence). The junction had 7 bases not matched to a gene; V was cut back by 2 bases and J by 8 bases. The CDR3 DNA sequence: TGCGCCAGCAGTGAGGGGACAGGGCCGGTGGATGAGCAGTTCTTC. It yields the protein CASSEGTGPVDEQFF.

This clone was detected only a few times. The chain recombines TRBV7-2 with TRBJ1-5, with D perhaps TRBD1 (5 bases). The CDR3 covers 15 residues. The V gene lost 6 bases and the J gene lost 2 bases, with 14 bases spanning the gap. Germline-derived CDR1 and CDR2 are SGHTA and FQGNSA. The CDR3 is CASSLRGYGNQPQHF. The CDR3 nucleotides are TGTGCCAGCAGTTTACGGGGGTACGGCAATCAGCCCCAGCATTTT.

V gene TRBV5-6 combines with J gene TRBJ1-1; 7 bases agree with TRBD1. CDR1 is SGHDT, CDR2 YYEEEE, per germline. The CDR3 contains 18 residues. Trimming took 3 bases from V and 4 from J; bases not matched to a gene: 18. Written as DNA, the CDR3 is TGTGCCAGCAGCTCCGAGACCAGACAGGGTATATTCAGCACTGAAGCTTTCTTT. This codes for CASSSETRQGIFSTEAFF.

V is TRBV6-1 and J is TRBJ2-7; D gene unclear. The CDR3 spans 12 residues. V was clipped by 2 bases and J by 4 bases, with 6 bases between them. Germline CDR1 MNHNS, CDR2 SASEGT. The CDR3, as DNA: TGTGCCAGCAGTGAATTAGCTTACGAGCAGTACTTC. Its protein is CASSELAYEQYF.

This clone has at least ten counts. CDR3: CASSGGTSGVYNEQFF. CDR3 DNA sequence: TGTGCCAGCAGCGGAGGGACTAGCGGAGTTTACAATGAGCAGTTCTTC. The rearrangement joins TRBV5-6 to TRBJ2-1; TRBD2 matches at 11 bases. The CDR3 extends over 16 amino acids. The trim removed 4 bases at V and 4 bases at J, leaving 7 bases unmatched. The V gene's germline CDR1 is SGHDT and CDR2 YYEEEE.

The V gene is TRBV5-1, the J gene TRBJ2-2; weak D call: TRBD1 (5 bases). Germline V gene sequence: CDR1 SGHRS, CDR2 YFSETQ. Trimming stripped 0 bases from V and 4 bases from J, with 7 bases between. The CDR3 spans 14 residues. CDR3: CASSLEGSTGELFF. The CDR3 DNA reads TGCGCCAGCAGCTTGGAGGGGTCCACCGGGGAGCTGTTTTTT. Supplemented by reference TRBV5-1 and TRBJ2-2, the full variable domain reads KAGVTQTPRYLIKTRGQQVTLSCSPISGHRSVSWYQQTPGQGLQFLFEYFSETQRNKGNFPGRFSGRQFSNSRSEMNVSTLELGDSALYLCASSLEGSTGELFFGEGSRLTVL.

The chain links TRBV11-2 to TRBJ2-7, with D possibly matching TRBD2 (6 bases). CDR3 length: 16 amino acids. Per germline, CDR1 SGHAT and CDR2 FQNNGV. The V end lost 4 bases, the J end lost 4 bases, and 20 bases lay between the germline ends. The DNA of the CDR3 is TGTGCCAGCAGCTATTCCGGGTCCGTGGGGGGTTACGAGCAGTACTTC. It yields the protein CASSYSGSVGGYEQYF.

This clone was seen more than once but under ten times. The rearrangement joins TRBV19 to TRBJ1-5; D is undetermined. Per the germline V gene, CDR1 is LNHDA and CDR2 is SQIVND (reference sequence). This CDR3 comprises 15 residues. V lost 0 bases, J lost 7 bases, and 13 bases lay in between. This chain's CDR3 is CASSIDWRVGQPQHF. The CDR3 bases are TGTGCCAGTAGTATAGATTGGAGGGTTGGACAGCCCCAGCATTTT. Full variable domain (rest looked up from reference TRBV19 and TRBJ1-5): DGGITQSPKYLFRKEGQNVTLSCEQNLNHDAMYWYRQDPGQGLRLIYYSQIVNDFQKGDIAEGYSVSREKKESFPLTVTSAQKNPTAFYLCASSIDWRVGQPQHFGDGTRLSIL.

This clone has a handful of counts. The chain links TRBV7-9 to TRBJ1-1; D may be TRBD1 (5 bases). Per germline, CDR1 SEHNR and CDR2 FQNEAQ (reference sequence). Trimming stripped 1 base from V and 4 bases from J, with 13 bases between. This CDR3 is 15 amino acids long. This CDR3 is CASSLVGGLGTEAFF. In DNA, the CDR3 is TGTGCCAGCAGCTTAGTCGGGGGGTTGGGCACTGAAGCTTTCTTT.

This clone turned up a few times. V is TRBV7-6 and J is TRBJ2-5, with 7 bases identical to TRBD1. The V gene's germline CDR1 is SGHVS and CDR2 FNYEAQ. The trim removed 3 bases at V and 1 base at J, leaving 11 bases unmatched. The CDR3 length is 17 residues. The CDR3 DNA is TGTGCCAGCAGCTTCAGCGTAGGGGGCGCCCCCCAAGAGACCCAGTACTTC. Amino acid sequence: CASSFSVGGAPQETQYF.

The rearrangement joins TRBV5-1 to TRBJ1-2; 7 bases align to TRBD1. Germline CDR1 reads SGHRS; CDR2 reads YFSETQ. V was clipped by 2 bases and J by 3 bases; unmatched bases: 4. The CDR3 extends over 14 amino acids. The CDR3: CASSFGQEYYGYTF. The CDR3 region has the DNA TGCGCCAGCAGCTTCGGACAGGAGTACTATGGCTACACCTTC. The variable domain in full, completed from reference TRBV5-1 and TRBJ1-2, reads KAGVTQTPRYLIKTRGQQVTLSCSPISGHRSVSWYQQTPGQGLQFLFEYFSETQRNKGNFPGRFSGRQFSNSRSEMNVSTLELGDSALYLCASSFGQEYYGYTFGSGTRLTVV.

A few counts support this clone. J is TRBJ2-3 and V is TRBV6-1; TRBD2 might be the D (6 bases). The germline V gene encodes CDR1 MNHNS and CDR2 SASEGT. V was trimmed by 10 bases and J by 3 bases, leaving 17 bases between them. This CDR3 contains 14 residues. The CDR3 protein is CATGTGVNTDTQYF. The CDR3 coding sequence is TGTGCCACAGGAACGGGAGTGAATACAGATACGCAGTATTTT.

This clone was counted between two and nine times. The V gene is TRBV7-6, the J gene TRBJ1-1; 9 bases are shared with TRBD1. Germline V gene sequence: CDR1 SGHVS, CDR2 FNYEAQ. The CDR3 runs to 15 residues. Trimming at V came to 4 bases and at J to 6 bases, leaving 9 bases not matched to a gene. CDR3 coding DNA: TGTGCCAGCAGCTCGGGACAGGGAGGGGTCGCTGAAGCTTTCTTT. Amino acids: CASSSGQGGVAEAFF.

The J gene is TRBJ2-7, the V gene TRBV2, with a weak D call TRBD1 (5 bases). The CDR3 has 15 residues. The germline CDR1 and CDR2 sequences are SNHLY and FYNNEI. With 5 bases removed from V and 2 bases from J, the gap between germline ends came to 16 bases. CDR3 nucleotide sequence: TGTGCCAGCAGTCAAGAGGCAGGGTCGACCTACGAGCAGTACTTC. Its translation: CASSQEAGSTYEQYF.

The chain is built from TRBV7-6 and TRBJ2-5, with D possibly being TRBD1 (5 bases). The DNA end lines up better with TRBJ2-7; the J call may be wrong. The CDR3 runs to 17 residues. Germline V gene lookup returns CDR1 SGHVS and CDR2 FNYEAQ. The CDR3 DNA reads as TGTGCCAGCAGCTTACCCATCCTGGGGCGAGTGCCCTACGAGCAGTACTTC. This sequence encodes CASSLPILGRVPYEQYF.

This clone has a handful of counts. The rearrangement uses TRBV30 and TRBJ1-1; D might be TRBD1 (6 bases). This CDR3 region has 14 residues. Germline V gene lookup returns CDR1 GTSNPN and CDR2 SVGIG (reference sequence). Deletions cut 1 base from V and 2 bases from J, with 11 bases between. Here the CDR3 DNA reads TGTGCCTGGAGTGGCCTGACAGGTAACACTGAAGCTTTCTTT. Residues: CAWSGLTGNTEAFF. The whole variable domain, filled in from reference TRBV30 and TRBJ1-1, reads SQTIHQWPATLVQPVGSPLSLECTVEGTSNPNLYWYRQAAGRGLQLLFYSVGIGQISSEVPQNLSASRPQDRQFILSSKKLLLSDSGFYLCAWSGLTGNTEAFFGQGTRLTVV.

This chain uses TRBV27 with TRBJ2-7; D might be TRBD1 (6 bases). The length of the CDR3 is 15 residues. Germline V gives CDR1 MNHEY, CDR2 SMNVEV (reference sequence). Deletions cut 2 bases from V and 6 bases from J, with 17 bases between. CDR3 nucleotide sequence: TGTGCCAGCAGTTTAAGGGGACAAACCCCCACCGAGCAGTACTTC. Its protein is CASSLRGQTPTEQYF.

The J gene is TRBJ1-4, the V gene TRBV7-2, with D maybe TRBD1 (6 bases). The CDR3 totals 15 residues. Trimming pared 1 base from V and 8 bases from J, leaving 14 bases between. CDR1 is SGHTA and CDR2 is FQGNSA in the germline V gene. CDR3 amino acids: CASSLVRGPEEKLFF. CDR3 nucleotide sequence: TGTGCCAGCAGCTTAGTGCGGGGGCCCGAGGAAAAACTGTTTTTT.

The chain carries TRBV25-1 and TRBJ2-1; 11 positions match TRBD2. CDR3 length: 13 amino acids. Germline lookup yields CDR1 MGHDK and CDR2 SYGVNS. V gave up 7 bases and J gave up 9 bases; unmatched junction bases: 5. Here the CDR3 reads CASTLSGGVEQFF. Written as DNA, the CDR3 is TGTGCCAGCACCCTTAGCGGGGGGGTTGAGCAGTTCTTC.